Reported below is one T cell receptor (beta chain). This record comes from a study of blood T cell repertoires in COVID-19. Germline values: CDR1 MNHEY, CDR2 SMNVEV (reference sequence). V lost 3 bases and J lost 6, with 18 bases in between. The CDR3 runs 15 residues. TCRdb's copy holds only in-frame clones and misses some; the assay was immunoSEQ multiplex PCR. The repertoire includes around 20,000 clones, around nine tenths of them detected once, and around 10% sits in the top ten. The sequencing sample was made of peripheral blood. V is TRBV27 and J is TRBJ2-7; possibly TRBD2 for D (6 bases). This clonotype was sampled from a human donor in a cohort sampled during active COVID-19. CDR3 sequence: CASSLSPGSPGEQYF. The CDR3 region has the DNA TGTGCCAGCAGTTTGTCCCCCGGGAGCCCTGGCGAGCAGTACTTC.